This TCR beta chain was recorded in a study of T cells in Graves' hyperthyroidism and ophthalmopathy (dated by TCRdb to the late 2010s). At the level of the whole study: Peripheral blood was sampled at the time of initial diagnosis, prior to any treatment. The 90 to 100 discovery patients were randomly split 7:3 into training and test sets. The paper reports TCR Vbeta CDR3 sequencing of over 120 peripheral blood samples: fewer than 50 ophthalmopathy, 75 to 80 hyperthyroidism and roughly 17 progressor patients. After blood sampling, hyperthyroidism patients were treated with methimazole at a starting dose of 30 mg daily, and ophthalmopathy patients were treated with high-dose intravenous methylprednisolone. Thyroid tissue and blood T-cell repertoires from over 5 Graves' hyperthyroidism patients were also compared in the study. Prospective prediction of ophthalmopathy was tested in an independent validation cohort of 18 to 20 hyperthyroidism patients and some 17 patients who later progressed to ophthalmopathy. TCR V-J signatures able to tell the groups apart were searched for in a discovery cohort of some 97 patients, of whom more than 40 had Graves' ophthalmopathy and about 60 had stable Graves' hyperthyroidism.

This clonotype was counted a few times. There is no known antigen for this receptor. One base away there is no much larger clone; base qualities are not given. TCR beta CDR3 regions were amplified from RNA transcripts. The TCR CDR3 was subjected to a first round of RT-PCR using the HTBI primer set and the Qiagen OneStep RT-PCR kit. The libraries were constructed in a second round of multiplex PCR and then size-selected and purified. Paired-end sequencing of the libraries was performed with 100 bp reads on an Illumina HiSeq2000. Turning to the authors' computational methods: SOAPnuke was used to process the raw data, throwing out any read that contained adapters or uncalled bases, had a mean Phred below 15, or lacked an exact constant-primer or identifier match. COPE v1.2.5 was used to merge the high-quality paired reads, and each unique nucleotide sequence was defined as a clonotype. MiTCR v1.1 was used to align clonotypes to the IMGT TRBV, TRBD and TRBJ reference segments. Analysis was restricted to V-J combinations with a frequency above 0.0001, which covered roughly 99% of repertoires. The TCS score was defined as the ratio of F50 (clonal expansion) to E x V (chaos), calculated using BLOSUM62-based TCRdist between CDR3 peptides within each V-J. Welch's t-statistics and random forest reduced fewer than 600 V-J features to roughly 13, which were used in a naive Bayes classifier (R e1071). The raw public data were reprocessed by TCRdb itself: fastp quality trimming at Q25, MiXCR clonotype calling, in-frame beta chains only. Duplicate CDR3 protein sequences are folded into a single record with the most common DNA and genes. The V and J calls and clone size come from TCRdb's table, not from the authors' own analysis. For this sample the table gives around 380,000 distinct CDR3 sequences, of which roughly 13% were detected only once. The leading ten clones occupy about a fifth of the sample.

Hyperthyroidism patients were aged 18 to 65 years and newly diagnosed, with disease duration of less than 2 months. The study excluded patients with uncontrolled infections, other autoimmune diseases, pregnancy or lactation. Clinical symptoms, serum thyroxine and TRAb, thyroid ultrasound, and orbital computed tomography formed the basis for the diagnoses. For progressor patients, blood was drawn at the first diagnosis of hyperthyroidism, before any ophthalmopathy symptoms had appeared. Ficoll-Paque density gradient centrifugation was used to isolate PBMCs from approximately 11 ml of fresh peripheral blood. Progressor patients were first diagnosed with Graves' hyperthyroidism and then developed ophthalmopathy during follow-up. Total RNA was extracted using Trizol reagent, and RNA quality was assessed on an Agilent 2100 Bioanalyzer. The germline V gene sets CDR1 to SGHAT and CDR2 to FQNNGV. The CDR3 numbers 15 residues from cysteine through phenylalanine. Left in the record is the CDR3 DNA by itself, 45 bases read in frame from the first base. V and J are truncated by 0 bases and 1 base respectively, leaving an intervening sequence of 4 bases.

Overall study results and their limits: Blood samples also contained most of the expanded thyroid clonotypes (frequency above 0.001), which suggests that blood repertoires may reflect thyroid immune responses. Sample size was not statistically predetermined, and investigators were not blinded to group allocation. In validation, progression to ophthalmopathy was predicted by the model with 70.59% sensitivity and 72% to 85% specificity, a median of 6.5 months before onset. A 13 V-J signature model separated ophthalmopathy from stable hyperthyroidism, with around 90% sensitivity and 81% to 82% specificity in cross-validation and 80%/75% in testing.

The source material was blood. This chain is built from TRBV11-2 and TRBJ1-6; a confident D gene designation cannot be given. The TCR originated in a man aged 30 to 45 with Graves' hyperthyroidism that later progressed to Graves' ophthalmopathy. Here is the DNA: TGTGCCAGCAGCTTAGAGGTGTCCTATAATTCACCCCTCCACTTT. Its translation is CASSLEVSYNSPLHF.